This record looks at one T cell receptor (beta chain) sequence and its context. The entry originates in a study of blood T cell repertoires in COVID-19. In the study overall: The cDNA or gDNA used as material had been derived from T cells, B-cell-depleted T cells, or PBMCs.

The assay was immunoSEQ multiplex PCR, and TCRdb's table has in-frame clones only and misses some. The sample holds 250,000 to 350,000 clones, 80% to 90% seen once. Two negative PCRs, clearance, or symptom resolution had been documented for recovered Cohort 3 donors. V lost 5 bases, J lost 0 bases, and 8 bases lay in between. The V gene's germline CDR1 is MNHEY and CDR2 SVGAGI. The CDR3 consists of 15 residues. The rearrangement uses TRBV6-5 and TRBJ2-6; tentatively, D is TRBD2 (5 bases). The TCR was taken from a woman aged 25 to 39 who had recovered from COVID-19. The source material was PBMCs or T cells enriched from blood (not recorded which). CDR3 in DNA: TGTGCCAGCAGTCTCGAGGGCTCTGGGGCCAACGTCCTGACTTTC. Protein: CASSLEGSGANVLTF.